The 14 T cell receptor beta chains given below trace back to one sample, sequenced in a study of cytomegalovirus exposure and HLA in healthy donors (dated by TCRdb to 2017 to 2019). Receptors were amplified or captured by the immunoSEQ multiplex PCR assay. The multiplex PCR relied on a mix of 60 forward primers for TCR Vbeta segments and 13 reverse primers for TCR Jbeta segments. The immuneACCESS repertoire file appears here via TCRdb, limited to in-frame rearrangements. These files lack a portion of the clones; in checked studies, under half of the deficit traces to unresolved V genes, and the cause of the others is not known. The sample table includes approximately 75,000 clones. The biggest ten clones account for roughly 0.8% of the sample. The specimen was PBMCs. All receptors derive from a boy under 18 in good health and CMV-seronegative.

The genes are TRBV5-6 and TRBJ1-5; D gene ambiguous. Per the germline V gene, CDR1 is SGHDT and CDR2 is YYEEEE. V dropped 0 bases and J dropped 0 bases, with 10 bases sitting between them. The CDR3 spans 16 residues. CDR3 in amino acids: CASSLGPGSSNQPQHF. The CDR3 DNA reads as TGTGCCAGCAGCTTGGGGCCAGGTAGTAGCAATCAGCCCCAGCATTTT.

This sequence joins TRBV9 and TRBJ2-2, with D maybe TRBD2 (5 bases). V dropped 0 bases and J dropped 3 bases, with 9 bases sitting between them. The CDR3 covers 15 residues. Germline values: CDR1 SGDLS, CDR2 YYNGEE. CDR3 nucleotides: TGTGCCAGCAGCGTAGGGAGGATATACACCGGGGAGCTGTTTTTT. Protein product: CASSVGRIYTGELFF.

The CDR3 here is CAWIPGSSYGYTF. The CDR3 DNA follows: TGTGCCTGGATCCCCGGGAGCTCCTATGGCTACACCTTC. This chain connects TRBV30 to TRBJ1-2, with no clear D. The length of the CDR3 is 13 residues. V gave up 4 bases and J gave up 4 bases, with 13 bases separating them. Germline V lookup: CDR1 GTSNPN, CDR2 SVGIG (reference sequence).

The V call is TRBV6-5, the J call TRBJ1-5, with D unresolved. This CDR3 is 15 amino acids long. Germline CDR1 is MNHEY and CDR2 is SVGAGI. V lost 6 bases to trimming and J lost 4 bases, with 16 bases between them. CDR3 nucleotide sequence: TGTGCCAGCAGCATATCCCGGGAACTAAATCAGCCCCAGCATTTT. Its protein is CASSISRELNQPQHF.

The V call is TRBV7-9, the J call TRBJ2-7; D is unclear. Per the germline V gene, CDR1 is SEHNR and CDR2 is FQNEAQ (reference sequence). This CDR3 contains 14 residues. The V gene lost 4 bases and the J gene lost 2 bases, with 12 bases spanning the gap. This CDR3 is CASSSSLEAYEQYF. The CDR3 DNA reads as TGTGCCAGCAGCTCATCCCTAGAGGCCTACGAGCAGTACTTC. Full variable domain (remainder filled in from reference TRBV7-9 and TRBJ2-7): DTGVSQNPRHKITKRGQNVTFRCDPISEHNRLYWYRQTLGQGPEFLTYFQNEAQLEKSRLLSDRFSAERPKGSFSTLEIQRTEQGDSAMYLCASSSSLEAYEQYFGPGTRLTVT.

V usage is TRBV7-9 and J usage is TRBJ2-2; D possibly corresponds to TRBD2 (6 bases). The CDR3 is made up of 18 amino acids. The germline V gene has CDR1 SEHNR and CDR2 FQNEAQ (reference sequence). V shed 5 bases and J shed 5 bases, with 24 bases lying between them. CDR3 sequence: CASSDTRLDGGSTGELFF. The DNA of the CDR3 is TGTGCCAGCAGCGATACTCGACTTGATGGAGGGAGTACCGGGGAGCTGTTTTTT.

The chain carries TRBV6-1 and TRBJ1-3; D unresolved. V was trimmed by 7 bases and J by 3 bases, leaving 13 bases between them. Germline V gene data show CDR1 as MNHNS and CDR2 as SASEGT. CDR3 length: 14 residues. The CDR3 bases are TGTGCCAGCAATCTGGAAAGAGGTGGAAACACCATATATTTT. This sequence encodes CASNLERGGNTIYF.

This chain uses TRBV5-1 with TRBJ1-1, with 10 bases matching TRBD1. J was trimmed by 1 base and V by 2 bases; bases with no gene match: 5. Germline assignment: CDR1 SGHRS and CDR2 YFSETQ. This CDR3 is built from 16 residues. In DNA form, the CDR3 reads TGCGCCAGCAGCTTTACGCGGGACAGGGGGAACACTGAAGCTTTCTTT. Translating it yields CASSFTRDRGNTEAFF.

The rearrangement links TRBV5-1 to TRBJ2-6; tentative D call: TRBD1 (6 bases). Deletions cut 0 bases from V and 2 bases from J, with 9 bases between. Germline V gene lookup returns CDR1 SGHRS and CDR2 YFSETQ. There are 16 residues in the CDR3. CDR3 sequence reads: CASSLGTATGANVLTF. The CDR3 region has the DNA TGCGCCAGCAGCTTGGGGACAGCGACTGGGGCCAACGTCCTGACTTTC.

The chain recombines TRBV9 with TRBJ2-5; D may be TRBD2 (5 bases). Germline lookup yields CDR1 SGDLS and CDR2 YYNGEE. Trimming stripped 4 bases from V and 5 bases from J, with 21 bases between. The CDR3 sequence is 16 residues long. CDR3 residues: CASSPSIGDLAETQYF. DNA of the CDR3: TGTGCCAGCAGCCCCTCGATAGGAGACTTAGCGGAGACCCAGTACTTC.

The chain is built from TRBV9 and TRBJ1-2; TRBD1 agrees at 11 bases. Germline CDR1 and CDR2: SGDLS and YYNGEE. V lost 4 bases to trimming and J lost 5 bases; unmatched junction nucleotides: 4. This CDR3 region has 14 residues. CDR3 protein: CASSPGTGGYGYTF. The CDR3 region has the DNA TGTGCCAGCAGCCCCGGGACAGGGGGTTATGGCTACACCTTC.

CDR3: CATSRDLGQGWTQYF. CDR3 coding DNA: TGTGCCACCAGCAGAGACCTCGGACAGGGCTGGACCCAGTACTTC. The chain has TRBV15 and TRBJ2-5; 8 bases are shared with TRBD1. With 0 bases clipped from V and 7 bases from J, the junction kept 7 bases outside the gene matches. This CDR3 comprises 15 residues. CDR1 is LNHNV, CDR2 YYDKDF, per germline (reference sequence).

The chain uses TRBV11-1 and TRBJ1-6, with D hard to call. Per the germline V gene, CDR1 is SGHAT and CDR2 is FQDESV (reference sequence). V was trimmed by 5 bases and J by 0 bases, leaving 8 bases between them. The CDR3 consists of 15 residues. CDR3 amino acids: CASSESLSYNSPLHF. DNA for the CDR3: TGTGCCAGCAGCGAGTCTCTCTCCTATAATTCACCCCTCCACTTT.

This chain links TRBV2 with TRBJ1-2; D possibly corresponds to TRBD1 (5 bases). CDR1 is SNHLY and CDR2 is FYNNEI in the germline V gene. This CDR3 is built from 13 residues. V lost 3 bases and J 6 bases, leaving 11 bases between the germline ends. The CDR3 DNA is TGTGCCAGCAGTGATCCCTCCAGGGATGGCTACACCTTC. This translates into CASSDPSRDGYTF.